These T cell receptor beta chains were read from a single sample in a study of blood T cell repertoires in COVID-19. TCRdb keeps only in-frame clones here, not all; method: immunoSEQ multiplex PCR. The data contain approximately 60,000 clones, roughly three quarters of them seen just once; the ten biggest clones take up roughly 22%. The material sequenced was peripheral blood. The receptors stem from a woman at least 80 years old with active or convalescent COVID-19. Both conserved end residues are part of each CDR3. Each record gives: D gene, clone size, J gene, V gene, CDR3 protein, CDR3 DNA. A D gene is named only where the DNA matches it firmly. Clone size is stated in some rows and not others, as once, few, many or a class when expanded.

NA,NA,TRBJ2-3,TRBV5-1,CASSPRTVYTDTQYF,TGCGCCAGCAGCCCTCGGACAGTATACACAGATACGCAGTATTTT
NA,NA,TRBJ2-3,TRBV3-1/TRBV3-2,CASSPGLSSDTQYF,TGTGCCAGCAGCCCCGGACTATCGTCAGATACGCAGTATTTT
NA,NA,TRBJ1-2,TRBV19,CASSIAHEYYGYTF,TGTGCCAGTAGTATAGCTCACGAGTACTATGGCTACACCTTC
TRBD2,NA,TRBJ2-1,TRBV4-2,CASSDRLAGRNEQFF,TGTGCCAGCAGCGACCGACTAGCGGGAAGGAATGAGCAGTTCTTC
TRBD2,NA,TRBJ2-3,TRBV5-1,CASSLEGAGDADTQYF,TGCGCCAGCAGCCTGGAGGGAGCGGGGGACGCAGATACGCAGTATTTT
NA,NA,TRBJ2-1,TRBV19,CASSRQNNEQFF,TGTGCCAGTAGTAGGCAGAACAATGAGCAGTTCTTC
NA,NA,TRBJ1-5,TRBV6-2/TRBV6-3,CASSYSGGINQPQHF,TGTGCCAGCAGTTACAGTGGAGGGATTAATCAGCCCCAGCATTTT
TRBD1,NA,TRBJ1-2,TRBV18,CASSPRDRDGYTF,TGTGCCAGCTCACCCAGGGACAGGGATGGCTACACCTTC
NA,NA,TRBJ1-1,TRBV29-1,CSIQGRETEAFF,TGCAGCATCCAGGGGAGGGAAACTGAAGCTTTCTTT
NA,few,TRBJ1-4,TRBV19,CASRRATNEKLFF,TGTGCCAGTAGGCGAGCAACTAATGAAAAACTGTTTTTT
NA,NA,TRBJ1-1,TRBV7-3,CASRSNSNTEAFF,TGTGCCAGCAGGTCAAACAGCAACACTGAAGCTTTCTTT
NA,NA,TRBJ1-1,TRBV5-4,CASSPWAGNTEAFF,TGTGCCAGCAGCCCCTGGGCCGGAAACACTGAAGCTTTCTTT
TRBD1,NA,TRBJ1-5,TRBV7-9,CASSSGQDNQPQHF,TGTGCCAGCAGCTCAGGACAGGACAATCAGCCCCAGCATTTT
NA,NA,TRBJ1-1,TRBV6-5,CASSYSTAQNTEAFF,TGTGCCAGCAGTTACTCAACAGCCCAGAACACTGAAGCTTTCTTT
NA,NA,TRBJ1-1,TRBV3-1/TRBV3-2,CASSHPPENTEAFF,TGTGCCAGCAGCCATCCACCAGAGAACACTGAAGCTTTCTTT
TRBD2,NA,TRBJ2-5,TRBV27,CASSSTGRGGTQYF,TGTGCCAGCAGTTCCACAGGGCGGGGGGGGACCCAGTACTTC
NA,NA,TRBJ1-1,TRBV9,CASSVVGGVNTEAFF,TGTGCCAGCAGCGTAGTGGGGGGTGTGAACACTGAAGCTTTCTTT
TRBD1,NA,TRBJ1-2,TRBV5-1,CASSLGDSHYTF,TGCGCCAGCAGCTTAGGGGACAGCCACTACACCTTC
NA,NA,TRBJ2-7,TRBV10-2,CASGGGPSYEQYF,TGCGCCAGCGGGGGGGGCCCATCCTACGAGCAGTACTTC
NA,NA,TRBJ1-1,TRBV9,CASSPPGAYSSPNTEAFF,TGTGCCAGCAGCCCCCCTGGGGCTTATTCCTCCCCGAACACTGAAGCTTTCTTT
TRBD2,NA,TRBJ2-1,TRBV4-1,CASSQVLAEGLNEQFF,TGCGCCAGCAGCCAAGTTCTAGCGGAGGGGTTGAATGAGCAGTTCTTC
TRBD1,NA,TRBJ2-7,TRBV2,CASSEMGQNLGEQYF,TGTGCCAGCAGTGAAATGGGACAGAACCTGGGCGAGCAGTACTTC
NA,NA,TRBJ2-1,TRBV18,CASSPAPSNYNEQFF,TGTGCCAGCTCACCTGCACCGAGTAACTACAATGAGCAGTTCTTC
TRBD2,NA,TRBJ2-5,TRBV9,CASSVDTSGEETQYF,TGTGCCAGCAGCGTAGATACTAGCGGGGAAGAGACCCAGTACTTC
NA,few,TRBJ1-4,TRBV12-3/TRBV12-4,CASTLDKRGKLFF,TGTGCCAGCACCCTGGACAAGAGAGGAAAACTGTTTTTT
NA,few,TRBJ1-5,TRBV2,CASKGAGTSQPQHF,TGTGCCAGCAAAGGGGCGGGGACCAGTCAGCCCCAGCATTTT
TRBD1,NA,TRBJ2-6,TRBV5-6,CASSRTGPRSGANVLTF,TGTGCCAGCAGCAGGACAGGGCCCCGCTCTGGGGCCAACGTCCTGACTTTC
NA,few,TRBJ2-1,TRBV29-1,CSARGSGLGEQFF,TGCAGCGCCCGAGGTTCTGGTCTCGGTGAGCAGTTCTTC
TRBD1,NA,TRBJ2-2,TRBV5-1,CASSLGDRVGELFF,TGCGCCAGCAGCTTGGGGGACAGGGTCGGGGAGCTGTTTTTT
TRBD1,NA,TRBJ1-2,TRBV4-1,CASSQGVQGAYGYTF,TGCGCCAGCAGCCAAGGGGTTCAGGGGGCTTATGGCTACACCTTC
NA,NA,TRBJ1-3,TRBV18,CASSPLPGRGSSGNTIYF,TGTGCCAGCTCACCCTTACCAGGACGGGGGTCCTCTGGAAACACCATATATTTT
NA,NA,TRBJ1-2,TRBV6-5,CASSYSPGNYGYTF,TGTGCCAGCAGTTACAGTCCGGGAAACTATGGCTACACCTTC
TRBD1,NA,TRBJ1-4,TRBV19,CASRNGDRGFELFF,TGTGCCAGTAGAAATGGGGACAGAGGATTTGAACTGTTTTTT
NA,NA,TRBJ1-4,TRBV5-1,CASSLRANEKLFF,TGCGCCAGCAGCCTCCGGGCTAATGAAAAACTGTTTTTT
NA,NA,TRBJ1-3,TRBV6-6,CASSYVPEENTIYF,TGTGCCAGCAGTTACGTCCCTGAGGAAAACACCATATATTTT
NA,NA,TRBJ2-2,TRBV9,CASMGQGNTGELFF,TGTGCCAGCATGGGGCAGGGGAACACCGGGGAGCTGTTTTTT
TRBD1,NA,TRBJ1-4,TRBV18,CASSPLQGSGEKLFF,TGTGCCAGCTCACCACTACAGGGGTCGGGTGAAAAACTGTTTTTT
NA,NA,TRBJ1-1,TRBV5-4,CASSPSGGEGNTEAFF,TGTGCCAGCAGCCCATCTGGGGGGGAAGGGAACACTGAAGCTTTCTTT
NA,NA,TRBJ1-2,TRBV5-5,CASSFLPQINYGYTF,TGTGCCAGCAGCTTCCTCCCCCAGATAAACTATGGCTACACCTTC
TRBD1,NA,TRBJ1-6,TRBV27,CASSLSGQGAWSPLHF,TGTGCCAGCAGTTTATCGGGACAGGGGGCCTGGTCACCCCTCCACTTT
NA,NA,TRBJ1-2,TRBV7-9,CASSLVSRDGYTF,TGTGCCAGCAGCTTAGTGAGTCGTGATGGCTACACCTTC
NA,NA,TRBJ2-5,TRBV4-1,CASSQEQTTRQETQYF,TGCGCCAGCAGCCAAGAGCAGACTACACGGCAAGAGACCCAGTACTTC
NA,NA,TRBJ1-2,TRBV7-2,CASSLDGALYGYTF,TGTGCCAGCAGCTTAGATGGGGCCCTCTATGGCTACACCTTC
TRBD2,NA,TRBJ2-1,TRBV11-2,CASSLERGGYNEQFF,TGTGCCAGCAGCTTGGAGCGGGGGGGCTACAATGAGCAGTTCTTC
NA,NA,TRBJ1-1,TRBV28,CASSLMGRGGAEAFF,TGTGCCAGCAGTTTAATGGGTCGCGGTGGCGCTGAAGCTTTCTTT
NA,few,TRBJ1-4,TRBV7-9,CASSLGRAGEKLFF,TGTGCCAGCAGCTTAGGGAGGGCCGGTGAAAAACTGTTTTTT
TRBD1,NA,TRBJ1-1,TRBV7-2,CASSLRLRQGLTEAFF,TGTGCCAGCAGCTTAAGGTTGAGACAGGGATTGACTGAAGCTTTCTTT
TRBD1,NA,TRBJ1-4,TRBV12-3/TRBV12-4,CASGQGNEKLFF,TGTGCCAGCGGACAGGGTAATGAAAAACTGTTTTTT
TRBD1,NA,TRBJ1-1,TRBV5-1,CASSLGTGSMNTEAFF,TGCGCCAGCAGCTTAGGGACAGGGAGTATGAACACTGAAGCTTTCTTT
TRBD1,NA,TRBJ2-2,TRBV5-1,CASSSSGTGFYTGELFF,TGCGCCAGCAGCTCAAGTGGGACAGGGTTTTATACCGGGGAGCTGTTTTTT
NA,NA,TRBJ2-1,TRBV27,CASRPGTPANEQFF,TGTGCCAGCAGGCCCGGGACTCCCGCCAATGAGCAGTTCTTC